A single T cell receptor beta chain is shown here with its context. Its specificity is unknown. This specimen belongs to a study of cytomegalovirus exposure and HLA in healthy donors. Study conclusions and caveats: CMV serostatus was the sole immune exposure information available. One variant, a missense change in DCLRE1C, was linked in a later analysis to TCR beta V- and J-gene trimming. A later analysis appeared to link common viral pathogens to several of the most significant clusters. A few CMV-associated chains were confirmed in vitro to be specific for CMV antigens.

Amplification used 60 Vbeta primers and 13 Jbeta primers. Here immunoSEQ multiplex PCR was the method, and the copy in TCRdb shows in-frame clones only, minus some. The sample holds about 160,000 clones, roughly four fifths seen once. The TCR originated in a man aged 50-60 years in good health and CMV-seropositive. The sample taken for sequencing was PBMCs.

CDR3 loop: CASSLGGTSLYEQYF. The CDR3 DNA follows: TGTGCCAGCAGCTTGGGGGGGACTAGCCTCTACGAGCAGTACTTC. The chain has TRBV5-6 and TRBJ2-5; TRBD2 matches 9 bases. The DNA end is more similar to TRBJ2-7, so the J call may be wrong. Germline V gene sequence: CDR1 SGHDT, CDR2 YYEEEE. This CDR3 contains 15 residues.